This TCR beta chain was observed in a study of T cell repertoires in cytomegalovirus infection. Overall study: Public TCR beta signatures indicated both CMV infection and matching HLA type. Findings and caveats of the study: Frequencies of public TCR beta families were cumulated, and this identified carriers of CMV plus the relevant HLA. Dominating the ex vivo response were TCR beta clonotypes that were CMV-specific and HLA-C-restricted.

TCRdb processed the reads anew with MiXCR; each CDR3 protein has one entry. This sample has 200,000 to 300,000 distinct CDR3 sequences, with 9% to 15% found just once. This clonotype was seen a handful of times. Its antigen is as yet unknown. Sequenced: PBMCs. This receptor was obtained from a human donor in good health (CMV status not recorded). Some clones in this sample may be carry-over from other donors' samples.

The CDR3 DNA reads as TGTGCCAGCAGCCCCCCTCTACAGGGGATAAGGTTGGGGGCCAACGTCCTGACTTTC. The encoded protein is CASSPPLQGIRLGANVLTF. The V call is TRBV7-9, the J call TRBJ2-6; the match to TRBD1 covers 7 bases. The CDR3 sequence is 19 residues long. V lost 5 bases and J lost 4; bases outside the gene matches: 17. Germline CDR1 SEHNR, CDR2 FQNEAQ (reference sequence).